This T cell receptor (beta chain) was sequenced in a study of STAT5B mutations in CD4+ large granular lymphocyte leukemia. The CDR3 extends over 15 amino acids. V shed 2 bases and J 4 bases; nucleotides not matched to a gene: 2. CDR1 and CDR2 (germline): SGHTA, FQGTGA. Authors' data handling: Lowest detectable productive clonotype frequency was 2.59 x 10-5. The table came from immunoSEQ multiplex PCR; TCRdb's copy has only in-frame clones and leaves some out. V and J calls plus clone size are reproduced from that table; the DNA served to infer D and trimming. The profile shows tens of thousands of clones, about 86% of them singletons. Points on this clone: Its antigen is not known.

Overall study findings and caveats: No patients shared main leukemic clonotypes, though around 24% appeared at low frequency elsewhere. Patient CD4-sorted repertoires looked more clonal than healthy CD4+ repertoires, even without putative leukemic clones. TRBV06-family usage was enriched in top patient clones (8/27) versus controls (2/35).

The V gene is TRBV7-3, the J gene TRBJ2-1, with TRBD1 matching 10 bases. Sequencing input: CD4+ T cells from blood buffy coats. This TCR was recovered from a human donor in good health. The CDR3 nucleotides read TGTGCCAGCAGCTTACGGGACAGGGGTTACAATGAGCAGTTCTTC. It translates to CASSLRDRGYNEQFF.